The 17 T cell receptor beta chains below come from one sample, sequenced in a study of Ad26.COV2.S vaccination and SARS-CoV-2 variants. Assay: immunoSEQ multiplex PCR; the TCRdb copy retains only in-frame clones and omits some. The table has about 420,000 clones, over 75% seen once. The treatment was: 19 received Ad26.COV2.S at low or high dose, single or two shots; about five received placebo; per-sample allocation not given. The study sampled participants on day 63 after the first vaccine or placebo injection. The sample was peripheral blood, taken in a trial of Ad26.COV2.S vaccine versus placebo. Receptor source: a person aged 18 to 59 who received the Ad26.COV2.S COVID-19 vaccine or a placebo.

This clone has a count of ten or more. V and J are TRBV5-3 and TRBJ2-2, with D maybe TRBD1 (6 bases). TRBV5-3 is an ORF, and what it does is uncertain. V was shortened by 5 bases and J by 0 bases, with 14 bases between the two germline ends. The CDR3 is 16 amino acids. CDR3 coding DNA: TGTGCCAGAAGGATGATAAGGACAGCGAACACCGGGGAGCTGTTTTTT. Encoded protein: CARRMIRTANTGELFF.

The rearrangement links TRBV7-2 to TRBJ1-4; D is unclear. The CDR3 covers 15 residues. Trimming took off 5 bases at V and 5 bases at J, with 15 bases between the two ends. CDR1 and CDR2 from the germline V gene are SGHTA and FQGNSA. CDR3 loop: CASSPDRLGNEKLFF. DNA of the CDR3: TGTGCCAGCAGCCCGGACCGCCTTGGGAATGAAAAACTGTTTTTT.

The genes are TRBV5-6 and TRBJ2-1; 8 bases are shared with TRBD2. CDR3 size: 11 residues. CDR1 is SGHDT, CDR2 YYEEEE, per germline. The V segment lost 7 bases and the J segment 14 bases; nucleotides outside the gene matches: 8. The CDR3 coding sequence is TGTGCCAGCCATACGGGGGGGAGAAAGTTCTTC. Amino acids: CASHTGGRKFF.

The chain combines TRBV24-1 with TRBJ2-6; D may correspond to TRBD1 or TRBD2 (5 bases each). V lost 3 bases to trimming and J lost 0 bases, with 8 bases between them. Germline lookup yields CDR1 KGHDR and CDR2 SFDVKD. The CDR3 is 16 amino acids. CDR3 bases: TGTGCCACCAGTGATGGGGCGGGCTCTGGGGCCAACGTCCTGACTTTC. Encoded protein: CATSDGAGSGANVLTF.

V is TRBV6-5 and J is TRBJ2-7, with 7 bases identical to TRBD1. The CDR3 spans 12 residues. With 7 bases clipped from V and 3 bases from J, the junction kept 3 bases outside the gene matches. The germline V gene has CDR1 MNHEY and CDR2 SVGAGI. The CDR3 loop reads CASTSGGYEQYF. CDR3 in DNA: TGTGCCAGCACTTCAGGGGGCTACGAGCAGTACTTC.

This clone appeared a single time. V gene TRBV2 combines with J gene TRBJ2-2; TRBD1 might be the D (5 bases). Germline assignment: CDR1 SNHLY and CDR2 FYNNEI. With 8 bases removed from V and 1 base from J, the gap between germline ends came to 5 bases. There are 12 residues in the CDR3. CDR3 in amino acids: CASQGNTGELFF. CDR3 nucleotide sequence: TGTGCCAGCCAGGGGAACACCGGGGAGCTGTTTTTT.

The chain carries TRBV19 and TRBJ2-1, with D unclear. The length of the CDR3 is 13 residues. The V gene lost 4 bases and the J gene lost 0 bases, with 4 bases spanning the gap. From germline, CDR1 is LNHDA and CDR2 SQIVND (reference sequence). In DNA form, the CDR3 reads TGTGCCAGTAGTACGCGCTCCTACAATGAGCAGTTCTTC. Its translation: CASSTRSYNEQFF.

There are many counts of this clone. V and J are TRBV5-1 and TRBJ2-4; a possible D gene is TRBD2 (5 bases). Germline V CDR1 and CDR2: SGHRS, YFSETQ. The CDR3 is 17 residues long. V dropped 1 base and J dropped 5 bases, with 19 bases sitting between them. The CDR3, as DNA: TGCGCCAGCAGCTTGTTTGTTTCCGGCGGGTTCCAAAACATTCAGTACTTC. Translation: CASSLFVSGGFQNIQYF.

The chain is built from TRBV9 and TRBJ1-4, with a possible D match to TRBD1 (5 bases). V shed 2 bases and J shed 7 bases, with 12 bases lying between them. This CDR3 contains 14 residues. The germline V gene has CDR1 SGDLS and CDR2 YYNGEE. The CDR3 DNA reads as TGTGCCAGCAGCGTCGACAGCCCGAGTGAAAAACTGTTTTTT. Translation gives CASSVDSPSEKLFF.

The chain uses TRBV6-5 and TRBJ1-1; D is possibly TRBD1 (5 bases). The V gene's germline CDR1 is MNHEY and CDR2 SVGAGI. The CDR3 runs to 13 residues. V shed 11 bases and J shed 2 bases, with 15 bases lying between them. The CDR3 bases are TGTGCCCGGGGCCTACTTACAAACACTGAAGCTTTCTTT. It codes for CARGLLTNTEAFF.

The CDR3 coding sequence is TGTGCCAGCAGCTTAAGACTTGCGACTTACAATGAGCAGTTCTTC. Its protein product is CASSLRLATYNEQFF. The genes are TRBV11-2 and TRBJ2-1, with D unclear. Germline V gives CDR1 SGHAT, CDR2 FQNNGV. Deletions cut 2 bases from V and 4 bases from J, with 12 bases between. The CDR3 consists of 15 residues.

This clone was seen only a few times. J is TRBJ2-7 and V is TRBV28, with TRBD1 identical over 8 bases. Germline loops: CDR1 MDHEN, CDR2 SYDVKM. The CDR3 has 15 amino acids. J gave up 4 bases and V 2 bases, and 7 bases lay outside the gene matches. Here the CDR3 DNA reads TGTGCCAGCAGTTTACCCGAGACAGGGGAGTACGAGCAGTACTTC. Translating it yields CASSLPETGEYEQYF.

This clone was detected once. The rearrangement uses TRBV7-9 and TRBJ1-1; 10 bases are shared with TRBD1. There are 16 residues in the CDR3. J was trimmed by 3 bases and V by 3 bases; bases with no gene match: 7. Germline V gives CDR1 SEHNR, CDR2 FQNEAQ (reference sequence). The CDR3 is CASSFPRDRGHTEAFF. CDR3 in DNA: TGTGCCAGCAGCTTCCCCCGGGACAGGGGACACACTGAAGCTTTCTTT.

The V gene is TRBV12-5, the J gene TRBJ2-2, with D hard to call. The CDR3 covers 12 residues. With 2 bases removed from V and 8 bases from J, the gap between germline ends came to 6 bases. In germline, CDR1 is LGHNT, CDR2 FRNRAP. This chain's CDR3 is CASGLYEGELFF. The CDR3 nucleotides read TGTGCTAGTGGTTTGTATGAGGGGGAGCTGTTTTTT.

The chain combines TRBV6-5 with TRBJ2-7; the match to TRBD1 covers 10 bases. Trimming at V came to 4 bases and at J to 2 bases, leaving 2 bases not matched to a gene. The CDR3 covers 14 residues. Per germline, CDR1 MNHEY and CDR2 SVGAGI. The CDR3 bases are TGTGCCAGCAGTTCGGGACAGGGGCCCTACGAGCAGTACTTC. Protein: CASSSGQGPYEQYF.

DNA of the CDR3: TGTGCCAGCAGTGCGGATTTCAGGGTGGGGGGGAATCAGCCCCAGCATTTT. Translated, it gives CASSADFRVGGNQPQHF. The rearrangement uses TRBV2 and TRBJ1-5, with D perhaps matching TRBD1 (5 bases). CDR3 size: 17 residues. V lost 4 bases and J 4 bases, leaving 20 bases between the germline ends. The germline gives CDR1 SNHLY, CDR2 FYNNEI.

The J gene is TRBJ2-7, the V gene TRBV28; D unclear. The germline V gene has CDR1 MDHEN and CDR2 SYDVKM. This CDR3 contains 12 residues. Trimming pared 6 bases from V and 1 base from J, leaving 7 bases between. As DNA, the CDR3 is TGTGCCAGCAGCGACTTGTCCTACGAGCAGTACTTC. Protein sequence: CASSDLSYEQYF.